Shown below are 21 T cell receptor beta chains from a single sample sequenced in a study of blood T cell repertoires in COVID-19. Using immunoSEQ multiplex PCR, the repertoire was profiled, and TCRdb retains in-frame clones only, with some absent. Counted here are just under 50,000 clones, 86% occurring once; the ten biggest clones make up about 15%. Input material: peripheral blood. The receptors shown here come from a human donor in a cohort sampled during active COVID-19.

The rearrangement uses TRBV7-9 and TRBJ2-3; D perhaps matches TRBD2 (6 bases). V was clipped by 2 bases and J by 2 bases, with 20 bases between them. This CDR3 spans 18 amino acids. Per the germline V gene, CDR1 is SEHNR and CDR2 is FQNEAQ (reference sequence). Here the CDR3 DNA reads TGTGCCAGCAGCTTATACGGGGATCGGGGACTCCTCACAGATACGCAGTATTTT. Translating it yields CASSLYGDRGLLTDTQYF. The full variable domain, in which reference TRBV7-9 and TRBJ2-3 provide the parts outside the CDR3, is DTGVSQNPRHKITKRGQNVTFRCDPISEHNRLYWYRQTLGQGPEFLTYFQNEAQLEKSRLLSDRFSAERPKGSFSTLEIQRTEQGDSAMYLCASSLYGDRGLLTDTQYFGPGTRLTVL.

This chain uses TRBV29-1 with TRBJ2-2; TRBD1 matches 11 bases. Unmatched junction bases numbered 13, after V lost 4 bases and J lost 6 bases. The CDR3 consists of 17 residues. CDR1 SQVTM and CDR2 ANQGSEA come from the germline V gene. The CDR3 protein is CSVVVPRTGGKSGELFF. Written as DNA, the CDR3 is TGCAGCGTTGTAGTTCCCCGGACAGGGGGCAAGTCCGGGGAGCTGTTTTTT.

The chain joins TRBV29-1 to TRBJ1-2; D perhaps matches TRBD1 (6 bases). This CDR3 is built from 14 residues. Trimming took off 2 bases at V and 0 bases at J, with 10 bases between the two ends. CDR1 is SQVTM and CDR2 is ANQGSEA in the germline V gene. The DNA of the CDR3 is TGCAGCGTTGAACAGTCAGGGGCTAACTATGGCTACACCTTC. Amino acids: CSVEQSGANYGYTF.

V and J are TRBV10-3 and TRBJ2-1; TRBD2 matches at 7 bases. CDR1 and CDR2 (germline): ENHRY, SYGVKD. There are 15 residues in the CDR3. Unmatched junction bases numbered 5, after V lost 4 bases and J lost 2 bases. The CDR3 protein is CAISVAGEPYNEQFF. DNA of the CDR3: TGTGCCATCAGTGTAGCGGGTGAACCCTACAATGAGCAGTTCTTC.

This rearrangement joins TRBV19 to TRBJ2-1, with D maybe TRBD2 (6 bases). The CDR3 spans 14 residues. Germline lookup yields CDR1 LNHDA and CDR2 SQIVND (reference sequence). The ends were cut back, 3 bases at V and 4 bases at J, with 10 bases in the middle. The CDR3 is CASSMGGTYNEQFF. In DNA, the CDR3 is TGTGCCAGTAGTATGGGCGGGACGTACAATGAGCAGTTCTTC.

The chain combines TRBV6-5 with TRBJ1-2; D remains unclear. The V end lost 6 bases, the J end lost 5 bases, and 16 bases lay between the germline ends. The germline gives CDR1 MNHEY, CDR2 SVGAGI. There are 14 residues in the CDR3. DNA of the CDR3: TGTGCCAGCAGGCTCTTGGGTCAGGCTTATGGCTACACCTTC. Protein product: CASRLLGQAYGYTF.

CDR3 coding DNA: TGTGCCAGCAGTCACCTAGGGGACACTGAAGCTTTCTTT. As protein: CASSHLGDTEAFF. The rearrangement joins TRBV12-3 or TRBV12-4 to TRBJ1-1; possibly TRBD1 for D (5 bases). The ends were cut back, 5 bases at V and 3 bases at J, with 10 bases in the middle. The CDR3 extends over 13 amino acids.

The rearrangement joins TRBV6-5 to TRBJ2-1; 9 bases fit TRBD2. V shed 6 bases and J 2 bases; nucleotides not matched to a gene: 5. Looked up from germline, CDR1 is MNHEY and CDR2 is SVGAGI. The CDR3 contains 15 residues. DNA for the CDR3: TGTGCCAGCAGCTCCGGGACTAGCCCCTACAATGAGCAGTTCTTC. Residues: CASSSGTSPYNEQFF.

This clone was seen just once. The chain is built from TRBV15 and TRBJ1-1; weak D call: TRBD1 (6 bases). The ends were cut back, 0 bases at V and 7 bases at J, with 9 bases in the middle. The CDR3 contains 13 residues. CDR1 is LNHNV, CDR2 YYDKDF, per germline (reference sequence). The chain's CDR3 is CATSRDDRIEAFF. In nucleotides, the CDR3 is TGTGCCACCAGCAGAGATGACAGGATTGAAGCTTTCTTT.

V is TRBV14 and J is TRBJ1-1; D is uncertain. The ends were cut back, 4 bases at V and 1 base at J, with 10 bases in the middle. This CDR3 is 14 amino acids long. In germline, CDR1 is SGHDN, CDR2 FVKESK. CDR3 residues: CASSRIRENTEAFF. For the CDR3, the DNA is TGTGCCAGCAGCCGAATACGGGAGAACACTGAAGCTTTCTTT. The entire variable domain, with the rest obtained from reference TRBV14 and TRBJ1-1, is as follows: EAGVTQFPSHSVIEKGQTVTLRCDPISGHDNLYWYRRVMGKEIKFLLHFVKESKQDESGMPNNRFLAERTGGTYSTLKVQPAELEDSGVYFCASSRIRENTEAFFGQGTRLTVV.

The table lists this clone with a count of one. The V and J genes are TRBV5-6 and TRBJ2-7; 11 nucleotides line up with TRBD1. Unmatched junction bases numbered 10, after V lost 1 base and J lost 4 bases. This CDR3 region has 17 residues. Germline V CDR1 and CDR2: SGHDT, YYEEEE. The CDR3 loop reads CASSLRKTGTGGYEQYF. CDR3 DNA: TGTGCCAGCAGCTTGAGAAAAACCGGGACAGGGGGATACGAGCAGTACTTC.

The chain carries TRBV19 and TRBJ1-5, with D perhaps TRBD1 (5 bases). From germline, CDR1 is LNHDA and CDR2 SQIVND (reference sequence). The CDR3 has 15 residues. V lost 7 bases and J 7 bases, leaving 20 bases between the germline ends. Here the CDR3 reads CASKIAGWGEQPQHF. The CDR3 DNA reads as TGTGCCAGTAAAATCGCAGGGTGGGGGGAGCAGCCCCAGCATTTT.

This clone was picked up a small number of times. The rearrangement uses TRBV15 and TRBJ1-4; the D gene is possibly TRBD1 (5 bases). Trimming removed 0 bases at V and 7 bases at J, with 12 bases between. Germline CDR1 reads LNHNV; CDR2 reads YYDKDF (reference sequence). The CDR3 has 15 residues. CDR3 in DNA: TGTGCCACCAGCAGAGATGCAGGGCCAGGTGAAAAACTGTTTTTT. This encodes CATSRDAGPGEKLFF. Drawing the rest from reference TRBV15 and TRBJ1-4, the complete variable domain is DAMVIQNPRYQVTQFGKPVTLSCSQTLNHNVMYWYQQKSSQAPKLLFHYYDKDFNNEADTPDNFQSRRPNTSFCFLDIRSPGLGDTAMYLCATSRDAGPGEKLFFGSGTQLSVL.

The V and J genes are TRBV5-8 and TRBJ2-5, with 9 bases aligning to TRBD1. V lost 2 bases, J lost 3 bases, and 2 bases stayed unmatched. The germline V gene encodes CDR1 SGHTS and CDR2 YDEGEE. This CDR3 is 14 amino acids long. CDR3 coding DNA: TGTGCCAGCAGCTTCGGACAGGGGAAAGAGACCCAGTACTTC. Residues: CASSFGQGKETQYF.

The V and J genes are TRBV7-8 and TRBJ2-7, with 10 bases that match TRBD1. J was trimmed by 0 bases and V by 1 base; bases with no gene match: 6. Per germline, CDR1 SGHVS and CDR2 FQNEAQ. The CDR3 runs to 17 residues. The CDR3 protein is CASSLEGGTGASYEQYF. The CDR3 DNA reads TGTGCCAGCAGCTTAGAAGGAGGGACAGGGGCCTCCTACGAGCAGTACTTC.

The chain carries TRBV5-1 and TRBJ2-3, with TRBD2 identical over 15 bases. Germline V gene data show CDR1 as SGHRS and CDR2 as YFSETQ. With 4 bases clipped from V and 4 bases from J, the junction kept 1 base outside the gene matches. This CDR3 is built from 15 residues. The CDR3 spells CASSGLAGGADTQYF. CDR3 in DNA: TGCGCCAGCAGCGGACTAGCGGGGGGGGCAGATACGCAGTATTTT.

This chain connects TRBV9 to TRBJ1-2; D gene ambiguous. Germline CDR1 and CDR2: SGDLS and YYNGEE. Trimming removed 4 bases at V and 4 bases at J, with 17 bases between. The CDR3 runs to 15 residues. CDR3 in amino acids: CASSPRSGPAYGYTF. The CDR3, as DNA: TGTGCCAGCAGCCCGCGGAGCGGCCCTGCCTATGGCTACACCTTC.

The chain is built from TRBV19 and TRBJ1-1, with 8 nucleotides matching TRBD1. Germline lookup yields CDR1 LNHDA and CDR2 SQIVND (reference sequence). Trimming took 0 bases from V and 2 from J; bases not matched to a gene: 14. The CDR3 loop spans 19 amino acids. This CDR3 reads CASSIDPRQGLKKNTEAFF. CDR3 DNA: TGTGCCAGTAGTATAGACCCAAGACAGGGGTTGAAGAAAAACACTGAAGCTTTCTTT. The full variable domain, rest sourced from reference TRBV19 and TRBJ1-1, is DGGITQSPKYLFRKEGQNVTLSCEQNLNHDAMYWYRQDPGQGLRLIYYSQIVNDFQKGDIAEGYSVSREKKESFPLTVTSAQKNPTAFYLCASSIDPRQGLKKNTEAFFGQGTRLTVV.

As for this clone: This sample also contains other DNA sequences that code for the same CDR3. V usage is TRBV3-1 (or the pseudogene TRBV3-2) and J usage is TRBJ1-3, with TRBD1 matching 7 bases. V was pared by 3 bases and J by 4 bases, with 0 bases of the junction left unmatched. There are 13 residues in the CDR3. The germline gives CDR1 LGHDT, CDR2 YNNKEL (reference sequence). CDR3 bases: TGTGCCAGCAGCCAGGGACAGGGAAACACCATATATTTT. This gives the protein CASSQGQGNTIYF.

This clone was detected only once. The chain carries TRBV5-1 and TRBJ1-2; a weak D match, TRBD1 (6 bases). The CDR3 is 12 amino acids. Germline CDR1 is SGHRS and CDR2 is YFSETQ. V lost 3 bases and J lost 8, with 11 bases in between. CDR3 sequence (DNA): TGCGCCAGCAGCTCCCCCGGGACAGGCTACACCTTC. It specifies CASSSPGTGYTF.

The chain links TRBV6-2 or TRBV6-3 to TRBJ2-1, with 7 bases aligning to TRBD2. The V segment lost 2 bases and the J segment 5 bases; nucleotides outside the gene matches: 9. Per germline, CDR1 MNHEY and CDR2 SVGEGT. The CDR3 totals 16 residues. The CDR3 sequence is CASSYPGVAGNNEQFF. The CDR3 DNA reads as TGTGCCAGCAGTTACCCCGGGGTAGCGGGTAACAATGAGCAGTTCTTC.